In this sample, the clone carrying this TCR beta chain turned up a few times. These data come from a study of blood T cells in healthy people across ages. Trimming removed 6 bases at V and 5 bases at J, with 19 bases between. Germline CDR1 MNHEY, CDR2 SVGAGI. This CDR3 comprises 15 residues. The use of a sample-barcoded 5' primer and a J-beta primer mix characterized a second PCR of about 7 to 12 cycles. One entry per CDR3 protein results from TCRdb running MiXCR on the 5' RACE reads. Here the sample spans 800,000 to 950,000 distinct CDR3 sequences, about 27% being singletons. The sample also formed part of further work on T cells of mothers and their children.

The sequenced material came from blood. This receptor was taken from a woman in her thirties or forties in good health. J is TRBJ1-2 and V is TRBV6-5; D perhaps matches TRBD1 (5 bases). The CDR3 nucleotides read TGTGCCAGCAGAGGAAAGATCGGGACCCATTATGGCTACACCTTC. As protein: CASRGKIGTHYGYTF.